This section outlines one T cell receptor (beta chain) sequence together with its context. This entry is derived from a study of blood T cell repertoires in COVID-19. Study at large: Material from acute and convalescent COVID-19 was sourced from the United States, Italy and Spain. Nucleic acid was either cDNA or gDNA, and it came from T cells, B-cell-depleted T cells, or PBMCs.

The ends lost 5 bases at V and 0 bases at J; junction bases unmatched: 8. This CDR3 comprises 17 residues. Germline V gives CDR1 LNHDA, CDR2 SQIVND (reference sequence). As handled by the study authors: Estimation of nucleated cell counts relied on the amplification of reference gene primers. Profiling relied on immunoSEQ multiplex PCR, and the TCRdb table lists in-frame clones only, not all of them. V and J calls and clone size are as listed in that table; D and trimming were resolved from the DNA. The data contain hundreds of thousands of clones, 70% to 90% of them singletons. The receptor was derived from a human donor in a cohort sampled during active COVID-19. Sequences were obtained from peripheral blood. The chain employs TRBV19 and TRBJ2-2, with TRBD2 identical over 8 bases. In nucleotides, the CDR3 is TGTGCCAGTAGTCCACGGGCGGGGGGTGCGAACACCGGGGAGCTGTTTTTT. Its translation is CASSPRAGGANTGELFF.